These 12 T cell receptor beta chains were all obtained from the same sample, sequenced in a study of CD8 T cells in Susac syndrome. Roughly 0.45 to 1 ug RNA was reverse transcribed with random hexamers. Using its own MiXCR run on the immunoSEQ multiplex PCR reads, TCRdb lists one record per CDR3 protein. The table records 400,000 or so distinct CDR3 sequences, roughly 85% of them present only once. The source material was CD8+ T cells from PBMCs. Receptor source: a human donor with multiple sclerosis.

In its sample, this clonotype was seen once. V gene TRBV2 combines with J gene TRBJ2-3; D is ambiguous. V lost 4 bases and J lost 6, with 17 bases in between. This CDR3 is 15 amino acids long. Germline assignment: CDR1 SNHLY and CDR2 FYNNEI. The CDR3: CASSGVPRASDTQYF. The CDR3 nucleotides are TGTGCCAGCAGTGGGGTCCCCCGGGCATCGGATACGCAGTATTTT.

The genes are TRBV28 and TRBJ2-7; D is perhaps TRBD1 (6 bases). The V end was cut by 6 bases, the J end by 1 base, with 13 bases between. Germline V gives CDR1 MDHEN, CDR2 SYDVKM. The CDR3 consists of 14 residues. CDR3 sequence: CASRDRSPSYEQYF. CDR3 bases: TGTGCCAGCAGAGACAGGTCCCCGTCCTACGAGCAGTACTTC. Combining the CDR3 with reference TRBV28 and TRBJ2-7 gives the whole variable domain DVKVTQSSRYLVKRTGEKVFLECVQDMDHENMFWYRQDPGLGLRLIYFSYDVKMKEKGDIPEGYSVSREKKERFSLILESASTNQTSMYLCASRDRSPSYEQYFGPGTRLTVT.

The J gene is TRBJ1-1, the V gene TRBV6-1; D not resolved. Trimming removed 6 bases from V and 1 base from J, with 21 bases in between. The CDR3 contains 17 residues. Germline V gene lookup returns CDR1 MNHNS and CDR2 SASEGT. The CDR3 reads CASSHHLSGAQNTEAFF. The CDR3 DNA sequence: TGTGCCAGCAGCCACCATCTCTCTGGTGCCCAGAACACTGAAGCTTTCTTT.

The V call is TRBV27, the J call TRBJ2-3; D unresolved. Germline-derived CDR1 and CDR2 are MNHEY and SMNVEV (reference sequence). Trimming pared 3 bases from V and 1 base from J, leaving 8 bases between. The CDR3 runs 14 residues. Here the CDR3 reads CASSFLDGTDTQYF. The CDR3 DNA reads as TGTGCCAGCAGTTTCCTGGACGGCACAGATACGCAGTATTTT.

The rearrangement links TRBV3-1 to TRBJ2-4; TRBD2 aligns across 8 bases. There are 14 residues in the CDR3. The J segment lost 6 bases and the V segment lost 0 bases, leaving 1 base of the junction unmatched. CDR1 and CDR2 (germline): LGHDT, YNNKEL (reference sequence). CDR3 loop: CASSQETSGNIQYF. DNA for the CDR3: TGTGCCAGCAGCCAAGAAACTAGCGGAAACATTCAGTACTTC. Filled out from reference TRBV3-1 and TRBJ2-4, the complete variable domain reads DTAVSQTPKYLVTQMGNDKSIKCEQNLGHDTMYWYKQDSKKFLKIMFSYNNKELIINETVPNRFSPKSPDKAHLNLHINSLELGDSAVYFCASSQETSGNIQYFGAGTRLSVL.

This chain joins TRBV27 and TRBJ2-1, with D tentatively TRBD2 (6 bases). The CDR3 runs 13 residues. Trimming removed 6 bases at V and 4 bases at J, with 10 bases between. Germline V gives CDR1 MNHEY, CDR2 SMNVEV (reference sequence). Here the CDR3 reads CASRGTPYNEQFF. The CDR3 DNA reads as TGTGCCAGCAGGGGGACTCCTTACAATGAGCAGTTCTTC.

This rearrangement joins TRBV5-1 to TRBJ2-7; TRBD1 agrees at 10 bases. CDR1 is SGHRS and CDR2 is YFSETQ in the germline V gene. Trimming removed 3 bases from V and 3 bases from J; junction bases left unmatched: 9. The CDR3 spans 16 residues. The CDR3 coding sequence is TGCGCCAGCAGCTCATCCGGGACAGGGGATGGCTACGAGCAGTACTTC. This sequence encodes CASSSSGTGDGYEQYF.

This chain links TRBV2 with TRBJ2-3; 9 nucleotides agree with TRBD2. The CDR3 has 16 residues. Germline assignment: CDR1 SNHLY and CDR2 FYNNEI. After removal of 7 bases from V and 2 bases from J, the junction contained 10 bases not matched to a gene. CDR3 loop: CASMTSGSPSTDTQYF. The CDR3 bases are TGTGCCAGCATGACTAGCGGATCTCCTTCCACAGATACGCAGTATTTT.

The genes are TRBV6-2 or TRBV6-3 and TRBJ2-1, with D perhaps being TRBD1 or TRBD2 (5 bases each). Deletions cut 6 bases from V and 1 base from J, with 10 bases between. Germline-derived CDR1 and CDR2 are MNHEY and SVGEGT. The CDR3 consists of 14 residues. The CDR3 nucleotides are TGTGCCAGCAGCCGGGACGAATCCTACAATGAGCAGTTCTTC. This encodes CASSRDESYNEQFF.

The V and J genes are TRBV12-5 and TRBJ1-5; D is unresolved. This CDR3 comprises 13 residues. Germline V gives CDR1 LGHNT, CDR2 FRNRAP. Trimming took 5 bases from V and 5 from J, leaving 10 bases between them. CDR3 in amino acids: CASGPTVYQPQHF. DNA of the CDR3: TGTGCTAGTGGTCCAACCGTATATCAGCCCCAGCATTTT.

The V gene is TRBV15, the J gene TRBJ1-5; D possibly corresponds to TRBD1 (5 bases). Germline-derived CDR1 and CDR2 are LNHNV and YYDKDF (reference sequence). V lost 5 bases, J lost 0 bases, and 17 bases lay in between. The CDR3 consists of 17 residues. DNA of the CDR3: TGTGCCACCAGCGGACCCGGGACTGAGAATAGCAATCAGCCCCAGCATTTT. It yields the protein CATSGPGTENSNQPQHF.

The V gene is TRBV28, the J gene TRBJ2-7; D is perhaps TRBD1 (7 bases). This CDR3 is built from 18 residues. V dropped 4 bases and J dropped 3 bases, with 25 bases sitting between them. Looked up from germline, CDR1 is MDHEN and CDR2 is SYDVKM. The CDR3 sequence: CASSSQGEKAGGFYEQYF. The CDR3 DNA sequence: TGTGCCAGCAGTTCCCAAGGGGAGAAGGCAGGGGGGTTCTACGAGCAGTACTTC. The full variable domain, its missing parts supplied by reference TRBV28 and TRBJ2-7, is DVKVTQSSRYLVKRTGEKVFLECVQDMDHENMFWYRQDPGLGLRLIYFSYDVKMKEKGDIPEGYSVSREKKERFSLILESASTNQTSMYLCASSSQGEKAGGFYEQYFGPGTRLTVT.